This T cell receptor (beta chain) derives from a study of cytomegalovirus exposure and HLA in healthy donors (dated by TCRdb to the late 2010s). Study-level background: According to an earlier analysis of 587 of the donors, 150 million to 200 million T cells yielded roughly 110 million unique TCR beta sequences and about 300 Gb of sequence data. Roughly 300 gigabases of sequencing data and roughly 90 million unique TCR sequences were included in an early release covering about 700 HLA-typed donors. The genetic ancestry cluster associated with self-reported Caucasian donors included about 84% of the approximately 400 genotyped donors. The study aimed to test whether signatures of past pathogen exposure could be identified by cataloging public T cell receptors. The T cell repertoires of some 670 subjects were profiled by immunosequencing and related to cytomegalovirus serostatus. A separate validation cohort of 90 to 150 different subjects was used in addition to the approximately 700-subject first cohort. To predict cytomegalovirus infection status, the study brought together high-throughput TCR immunosequencing, statistical association of individual TCRs with disease status, and machine learning. A later analysis re-examined previously published TCR beta repertoires from roughly 720 donors and added high-resolution HLA genotyping to investigate patterns of TCR occurrence. Rather than using new phenotypic data, the later analysis identified candidate immune exposures from TCR beta sequences and from how often those sequences occurred across donors. To decide whether each TCR beta V gene segment behaved as functional or pseudogenic, an earlier analysis of some 600 of the donors relied on high-throughput TCR beta sequencing. Alongside the repertoire data, information on donor age, sex, ethnicity and CMV serostatus was compiled. Genome-wide SNP genotypes for about 60% of the roughly 700 donors were used in a later genetic analysis, which treated that subset as a discovery cohort. Every repertoire in the discovery cohort had been generated on one and the same sequencing platform. Class I and class II HLA loci were covered by the typing at four-digit resolution. The number of typed donors differed by locus: about 620-640 for A, B, C, DRB1 and DQB1; 522 for DQA1; some 610 for DPA1; and roughly 490 for DPB1. About five DR-DQ haplotypes were treated as single units for association and clustering because of strong linkage in the cohort. On average, 235,054 unique TCR beta nucleotide sequences were sequenced per donor among some 420 genotyped donors of the cohort, with around 19% of those sequences being non-productive. The research as a whole found: In a later analysis, TCR association rates were found to vary across HLA loci, with the most associated TCRs seen for DRB1 alleles and the fewest for HLA-C alleles. A few of the identified cytomegalovirus-associated TCR beta chains were confirmed in vitro to be specific for cytomegalovirus antigens. A later analysis found that HLA-associated TCR beta chains were more clonally expanded and had lower generation probabilities than equally common non-associated chains. Immune exposure information for the cohort was limited to CMV serostatus. According to the authors, the approach could potentially be generalized to other disease states and immunological phenotypes. Correlated functional status among segregating V segments might be attributable to linkage disequilibrium, but an unknown experimental factor could not be ruled out. The cohort was sequenced for TCR beta chains only, and without alpha or paired-chain data the features that could be detected were limited. A further reported finding was that TCR beta sequences accurately predicted the HLA-A and HLA-B alleles for most subjects in the first cohort. A later genetic analysis associated a missense DCLRE1C variant with V-gene and J-gene trimming of TCR beta chains, and an independent cohort replicated the association. At a false discovery rate of 0.05, a later analysis linked 16,951 TCR beta sequences to specific HLA alleles. In a later analysis, most CMV-associated TCR beta chains were found to appear HLA-restricted, with HLA associations seemingly driven largely by CMV exposure. Because HLA typing was missing for some donors at each locus, association tests included only the typed subset. The classifier was reported to diagnose cytomegalovirus status with high specificity and sensitivity in both the original and validation cohorts. Assigning TCR associations to individual alleles was difficult when HLA alleles, especially DR and DQ, strongly co-occurred. While some public TCRs were present in many individuals, most TCR sequences turned up only very rarely across donors. Some IMGT-functional V segments, including TRBV6-2 and TRBV6-3, could not be told apart with the 87-base-pair reads, so those segments were excluded. A group of highly shared sequence variants was considered likely to be a technical artifact of the sequencing pipeline. In an earlier analysis of some 640 of the donors, most TCR beta V segments were observed in productive rearrangements about 87% or about 30% of the time, broadly matching IMGT annotations. According to a later analysis, parvovirus B19, influenza, CMV and Epstein-Barr virus appeared linked to several top co-occurrence clusters. Roughly uniform sequencing depth across donors was assumed in presence/absence analyses, although this assumption may not hold. The study gave a list of 150 to 200 TCR beta chains associated with cytomegalovirus. Because counts were too low, around 18 rarely observed V segments, including chromosome 9 orphons, were left out of the earlier analysis of 500 to 650 of the donors. In a later genetic analysis, fewer N-insertions in productive TCRs were reported among donors in an Asian-associated ancestry cluster than the roughly 700-donor mean.

The cohort was made up of about 610 healthy bone marrow donors. At the time of sampling, all cohort members were nominally healthy, though unrecorded immune exposures were likely present. The donor tested CMV seronegative, placing the donor among the 300 to 400 seronegative members of the cohort. Every donor gave a peripheral blood sample, and the peripheral blood mononuclear cells from that sample were used for TCR beta sequencing. Genomic DNA extraction from the blood cell samples was performed with the Qiagen DNeasy Blood Extraction Kit. Compared with germline, V lacks 3 bases and J lacks 5 bases; bases without a gene match: 1. The CDR3 has 15 amino acids, counting the end cysteine and phenylalanine. The CDR3 DNA has 45 bases and is translated from base 1. CDR1 and CDR2 are read off the germline V gene as MDHEN and SYDVKM. Library preparation used the immunoSEQ multiplex PCR assay. For the multiplex PCR, a mixture combining 60 forward primers for TCR Vbeta segments and 13 reverse primers for TCR Jbeta segments was used. Amplification of the CDR3 region of rearranged TCR beta genes was performed with a multiplex PCR assay on genomic DNA. The Illumina HiSeq System was used to sequence the amplified TCR beta libraries as 87-base-pair reads. As for how the authors treated the data: A later analysis tallied around 87 million unique TCR beta chains across the 666 repertoires, and some 10 million of those chains were shared by two or more donors. Raw reads were error-corrected and collapsed into unique sequences with a nearest-neighbor algorithm that merged closely related sequences to remove PCR and sequencing errors. CDR3 sequences were aligned to IMGT reference sequences to assign V, D and J gene segments. Each retained sequence needed at least a six-nucleotide match to both a V gene segment and a J gene segment. Rearrangements were classified as productive when the CDR3 lacked stop codons and remained in frame with V and J, and all other rearrangements were classified as non-productive. Following IMGT convention, CDR3 was defined as the stretch from the second conserved V-encoded cysteine up to the conserved J-encoded phenylalanine. Sequences without an unambiguous match to a single V gene segment were excluded from the earlier analysis of about 640 of the donors. An earlier analysis of several hundred of the donors called V segments functional above 56.7% productive rearrangements and segregating when the between-donor standard deviation exceeded 5%. A statistical classification framework was built to diagnose cytomegalovirus status from the catalog of TCR beta chain sequences. In a later analysis, V and J genes were assigned by comparing TCR nucleotide sequences against IMGT/GENE-DB human TR gene sequences. The TCRdist pipeline was used in a later analysis to assign CDR3 sequences and most-parsimonious VDJ recombination scenarios. In a later analysis, each TCR beta chain was defined by its CDR3 amino acid sequence together with its V-gene family, and reads without a unique V-gene family were excluded. To address suspected cross-contamination and a sequencing artifact, a later analysis removed a few hundred highly shared, low-generation-probability nucleotide sequences. In a later analysis, a clonal expansion index was calculated for each public chain from normalized within-repertoire ranks of inferred template counts. Generation probabilities in a later analysis came from a VDJ recombination model fitted to out-of-frame rearrangements, and those results were checked against IGoR. In a later analysis, hypergeometric tests were used to score TCR-TCR, TCR-HLA and TCR-CMV co-occurrence, with a repertoire-size bias correction applied to TCR pairs. False discovery rates were estimated in a later analysis by permuting HLA or CMV assignments 20 times. In a later analysis, co-occurring TCRs were grouped using DBSCAN, with TCRdist sequence similarity added in when clustering inside HLA-allele-positive subsets. Repertoires with fewer than 30,000 or more than 120,000 public chains, plus five repertoires with anomalous nucleotide sharing, were excluded from co-occurrence clustering. TCRdb holds this immuneACCESS table with in-frame rearrangements only. Some clones are missing; in checked studies, unresolved V genes explain under half, and the rest has no known cause. V and J calls plus clone size are reproduced from that table; the DNA served to infer D and trimming. Here the sample has tens of thousands of clones; 60% to 85% occur a single time. The leading ten clones occupy around 1.5% of the sample.

Regarding this clone: The antigen this receptor binds is unknown. Base qualities are missing; no much larger clone stands one base away.

This sequence uses TRBV28 and TRBJ2-5; 15 central bases correspond to TRBD2. The receptor comes from a man aged 35 to 55 in good health and CMV-seronegative. What was sequenced was PBMCs. The DNA is TGTGCCAGCAGTTTCGGACTAGCGGGAGGGGAGACCCAGTACTTC. It translates as CASSFGLAGGETQYF.